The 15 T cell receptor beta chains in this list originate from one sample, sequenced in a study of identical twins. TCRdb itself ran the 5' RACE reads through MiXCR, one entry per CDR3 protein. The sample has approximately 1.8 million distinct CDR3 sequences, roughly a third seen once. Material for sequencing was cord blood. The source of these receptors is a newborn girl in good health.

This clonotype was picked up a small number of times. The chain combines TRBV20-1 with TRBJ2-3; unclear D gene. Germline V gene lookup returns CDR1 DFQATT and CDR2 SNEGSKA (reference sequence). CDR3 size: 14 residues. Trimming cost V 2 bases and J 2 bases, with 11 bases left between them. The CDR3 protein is CSARWAALTDTQYF. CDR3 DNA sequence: TGCAGTGCTAGATGGGCGGCACTCACAGATACGCAGTATTTT.

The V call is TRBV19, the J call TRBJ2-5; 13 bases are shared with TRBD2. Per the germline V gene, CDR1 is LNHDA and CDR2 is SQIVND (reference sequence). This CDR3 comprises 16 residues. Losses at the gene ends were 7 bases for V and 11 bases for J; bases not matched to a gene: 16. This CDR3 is CASMGLAGTHYNEQYF. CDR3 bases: TGTGCCAGTATGGGACTAGCGGGGACCCACTACAATGAGCAGTACTTC.

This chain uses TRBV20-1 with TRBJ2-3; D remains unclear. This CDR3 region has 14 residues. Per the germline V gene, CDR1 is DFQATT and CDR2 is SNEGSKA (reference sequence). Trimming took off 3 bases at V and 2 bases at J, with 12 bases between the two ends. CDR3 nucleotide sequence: TGCAGTGCTAGCCCCATTACGAACACAGATACGCAGTATTTT. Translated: CSASPITNTDTQYF.

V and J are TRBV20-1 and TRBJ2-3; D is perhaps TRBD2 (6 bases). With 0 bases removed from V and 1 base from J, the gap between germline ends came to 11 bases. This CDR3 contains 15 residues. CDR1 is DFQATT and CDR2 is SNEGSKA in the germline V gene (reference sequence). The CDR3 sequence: CSARDNQRGTDTQYF. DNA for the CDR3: TGCAGTGCTAGAGATAACCAGCGGGGCACAGATACGCAGTATTTT.

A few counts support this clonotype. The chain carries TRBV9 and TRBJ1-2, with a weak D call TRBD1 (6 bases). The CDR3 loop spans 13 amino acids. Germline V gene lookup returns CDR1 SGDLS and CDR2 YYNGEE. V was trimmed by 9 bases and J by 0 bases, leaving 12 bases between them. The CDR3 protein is CATTQGSNYGYTF. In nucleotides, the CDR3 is TGTGCCACTACACAGGGATCTAACTATGGCTACACCTTC.

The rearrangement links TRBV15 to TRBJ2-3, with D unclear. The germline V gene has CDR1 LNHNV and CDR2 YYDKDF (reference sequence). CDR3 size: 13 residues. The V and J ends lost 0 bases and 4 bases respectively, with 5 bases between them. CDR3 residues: CATSRDRSDTQYF. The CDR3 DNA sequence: TGTGCCACCAGCAGAGATAGGTCAGATACGCAGTATTTT.

CDR3 DNA sequence: TGCAGTGCCCCGACATGGACTAGCGGGGGGCCGGTCCCGAACAATGAGCAGTACTTC. It encodes CSAPTWTSGGPVPNNEQYF. This chain joins TRBV20-1 and TRBJ2-7; 14 bases align to TRBD2. There are 19 residues in the CDR3. Germline V gene sequence: CDR1 DFQATT, CDR2 SNEGSKA (reference sequence). V was clipped by 6 bases and J by 7 bases; unmatched bases: 23.

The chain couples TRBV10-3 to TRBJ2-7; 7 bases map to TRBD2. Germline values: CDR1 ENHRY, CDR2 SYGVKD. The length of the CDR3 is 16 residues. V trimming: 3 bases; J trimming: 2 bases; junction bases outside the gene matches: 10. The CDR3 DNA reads TGTGCCATCAGTGAATTTGGTGGGGACTACCCCTACGAGCAGTACTTC. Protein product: CAISEFGGDYPYEQYF.

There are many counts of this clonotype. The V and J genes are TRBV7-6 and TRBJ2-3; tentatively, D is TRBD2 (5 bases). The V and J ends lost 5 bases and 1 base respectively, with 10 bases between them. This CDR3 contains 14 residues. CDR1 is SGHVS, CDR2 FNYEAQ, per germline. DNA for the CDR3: TGTGCCAGCAGCCCGGACTTGCGCACAGATACGCAGTATTTT. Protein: CASSPDLRTDTQYF.

CDR3 DNA: TGTGCCAGCAGGGCCCTAGCGGAAACCTACGAGCAGTACTTC. Its translation: CASRALAETYEQYF. The V gene is TRBV27, the J gene TRBJ2-7, with 7 positions matching TRBD2. The CDR3 sequence is 14 residues long. The germline V gene encodes CDR1 MNHEY and CDR2 SMNVEV (reference sequence). With V trimmed by 6 bases and J by 2 bases, 7 bases remained unmatched.

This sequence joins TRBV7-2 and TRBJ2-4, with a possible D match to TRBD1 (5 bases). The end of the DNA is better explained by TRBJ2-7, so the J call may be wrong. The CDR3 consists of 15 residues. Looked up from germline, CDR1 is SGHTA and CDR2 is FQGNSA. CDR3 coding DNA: TGTGCCAGCAGCTTAGGGTTTGACAGCTCCTACGAGCAGTACTTC. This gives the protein CASSLGFDSSYEQYF.

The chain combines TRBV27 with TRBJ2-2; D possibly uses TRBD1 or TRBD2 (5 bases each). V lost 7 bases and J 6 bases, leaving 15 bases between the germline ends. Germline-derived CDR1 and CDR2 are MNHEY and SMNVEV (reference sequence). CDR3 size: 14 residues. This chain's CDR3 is CASKVMGRAGELFF. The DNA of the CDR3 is TGTGCCAGCAAAGTGATGGGGCGGGCCGGGGAGCTGTTTTTT.

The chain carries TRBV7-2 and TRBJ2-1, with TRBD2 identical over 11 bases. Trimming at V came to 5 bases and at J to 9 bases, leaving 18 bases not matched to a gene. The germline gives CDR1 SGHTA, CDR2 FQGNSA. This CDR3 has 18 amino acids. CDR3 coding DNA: TGTGCCAGCAGCCCTACTAGCGGGAGCCCTATAGCAGGGAGTGAGCAGTTCTTC. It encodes CASSPTSGSPIAGSEQFF.

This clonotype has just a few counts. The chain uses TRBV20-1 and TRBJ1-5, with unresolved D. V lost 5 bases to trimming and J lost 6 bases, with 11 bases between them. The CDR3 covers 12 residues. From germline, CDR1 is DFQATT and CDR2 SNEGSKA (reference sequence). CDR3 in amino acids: CSAFGLLQPQHF. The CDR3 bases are TGCAGTGCTTTTGGGCTTCTTCAGCCCCAGCATTTT.

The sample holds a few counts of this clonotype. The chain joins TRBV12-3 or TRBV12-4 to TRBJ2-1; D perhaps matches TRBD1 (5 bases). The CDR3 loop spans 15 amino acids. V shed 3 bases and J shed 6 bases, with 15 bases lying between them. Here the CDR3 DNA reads TGTGCCAGCAGTTTCCAGACAGTTACCAGCAATGAGCAGTTCTTC. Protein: CASSFQTVTSNEQFF.